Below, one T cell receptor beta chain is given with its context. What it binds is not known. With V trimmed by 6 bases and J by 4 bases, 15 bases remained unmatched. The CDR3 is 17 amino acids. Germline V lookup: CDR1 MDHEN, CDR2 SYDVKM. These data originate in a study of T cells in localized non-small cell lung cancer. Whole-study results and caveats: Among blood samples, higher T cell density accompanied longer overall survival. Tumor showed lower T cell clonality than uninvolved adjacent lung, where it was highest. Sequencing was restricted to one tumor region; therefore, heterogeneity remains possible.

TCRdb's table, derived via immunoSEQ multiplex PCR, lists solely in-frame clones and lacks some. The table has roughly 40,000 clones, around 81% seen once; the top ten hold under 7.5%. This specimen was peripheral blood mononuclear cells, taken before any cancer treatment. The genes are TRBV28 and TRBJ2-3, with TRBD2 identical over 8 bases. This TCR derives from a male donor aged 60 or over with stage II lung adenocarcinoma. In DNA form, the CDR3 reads TGTGCCAGCAGCAGCCATACGAGCGGGAGAGGGGCAGATACGCAGTATTTT. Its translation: CASSSHTSGRGADTQYF.